The clone carrying this T cell receptor beta chain was seen once. Antigen: not known. Researchers took RNA transcripts and amplified TCR beta CDR3 regions from them. Amplification began with first-round RT-PCR using HTBI primers, then second-round multiplex PCR was performed. TCRdb fed the multiplex PCR reads into MiXCR, producing one record per CDR3 protein. The table lists about 240,000 distinct CDR3 sequences, approximately 42% of them singletons. These data come from a study of Graves' ophthalmopathy and Graves' hyperthyroidism. Study-level points and caveats: The study's model predicted ophthalmopathy progression at 70.59% sensitivity and approximately 72% specificity.

The material sequenced was peripheral blood. The clonotype originates from an adult man with Graves' ophthalmopathy.

Here the CDR3 reads CSARDSNYGYTF. Here the CDR3 DNA reads TGCAGTGCTAGAGACAGTAACTATGGCTACACCTTC. The J gene is TRBJ1-2, the V gene TRBV20-1; no reliable D call. CDR3 length: 12 amino acids. Germline CDR1 and CDR2: DFQATT and SNEGSKA (reference sequence). Trimming took 0 bases from V and 1 from J, leaving 3 bases between them.